Given below is one T cell receptor (beta chain) in context. Its antigen is currently not known. No clone much larger than this one lies a single base away; base qualities are absent. This sample was included in a study of cytotoxic CD8 clonotypes in ibrutinib-treated CLL (dated by TCRdb to 2020 to 2023). Concerning the study at large: The cohort included roughly 15 treatment-naive and around 10 relapsed/refractory patients; 17 were IGHV unmutated. Partial responses were observed in about 25 patients and complete responses in 2; after a median follow-up of about 69 months, remission was maintained in approximately 14 patients and progression was observed in roughly 12. Every sample from remission and from progressive disease was obtained while the patients were still on ibrutinib. Response samples were obtained after a median of approximately eleven months of treatment, with a range of roughly 6 to 40 months. Of the approximately 91 people in the trial, 26 had longitudinal samples available. On average, each sample had about 260,000 productive templates and about 89,000 productive rearrangements. Cryopreserved peripheral blood mononuclear cells were obtained before treatment, at response, and at either sustained remission or disease progression.

Broad study findings and their caveats: Baseline clonality was found to be higher than that of age-matched healthy donors and was strongly correlated with circulating CD8+ T-cell counts. Sampling times were not matched between sustained-remission and progressing patients, and lymph node repertoires were not studied. An increase in clonality was observed at ibrutinib response, with clonality remaining stable during sustained remission and falling back toward baseline at progression. Public clonotypes were rare and either shrank or stayed stable during treatment, and the rise in clonality at ibrutinib response reflected expansion of private clonotypes.

The goal of deep resolution MiSeq sequencing was a depth between 1 in 1 million and 1 in 200,000 T cells, and coverage averaged 10x per clonotype. The immunoSEQ hsTCRB Kit was used to generate the TCR beta libraries. The authors processed their data as follows. ImmunoSEQ Data Assistant and ImmunoSEQ Analyzer were used for data analysis, and V, D and J genes were assigned according to IMGT definitions. Clonality, which ranges from 0 to 1, was calculated as one minus the normalized Shannon entropy of productive rearrangement frequencies. Only overrepresented clonotypes making up at least 0.05% of the repertoire of each patient were included in the public clonotype analysis. Thirteen age-matched healthy donor repertoires from immuneACCESS were used as controls for clonality. The immuneACCESS repertoire file appears here via TCRdb, limited to in-frame rearrangements. These files lack a portion of the clones; in checked studies, under half of the deficit traces to unresolved V genes, and the cause of the others is not known. V and J calls and clone size come straight from that table; D and trimming were deduced from the DNA. Recorded for this sample are some 200,000 clones; 79% of them occurred a single time. The biggest ten clones account for over 10% of the sample.

This specimen's time point label, per the study, means: about a year on ibrutinib. Around 1.8 micrograms of genomic DNA were extracted from cryopreserved PBMCs for TCR beta library preparation. Longitudinal blood samples from CLL patients receiving ibrutinib monotherapy were subjected to high-throughput TCR beta sequencing. The patients took part in an open-label, single-center phase 2 trial of ibrutinib monotherapy. The germline ends are 8 bases apart after V is trimmed by 2 bases and J by 3 bases. The CDR3 covers 14 residues, taking in both the cysteine and the phenylalanine. CDR3 DNA only is kept here, 42 bases in frame from base 1. The germline V gene (reference sequence) gives CDR1 as PRHDT and CDR2 as FYEKMQ.

This clonotype was obtained from a human donor with chronic lymphocytic leukemia. In this chain, TRBV13 is recombined with TRBJ2-1; a confident D gene designation cannot be given. The sequencing used PBMCs, collected after 12 months of ibrutinib treatment. The DNA reads as follows: TGTGCCAGCAGCTTACACGACGGCTACAATGAGCAGTTCTTC. Its amino acids are CASSLHDGYNEQFF. The entire variable domain, with the stretches around the CDR3 drawn from the reference TRBV13 and TRBJ2-1 proteins, is AAGVIQSPRHLIKEKRETATLKCYPIPRHDTVYWYQQGPGQDPQFLISFYEKMQSDKGSIPDRFSAQQFSDYHSELNMSSLELGDSALYFCASSLHDGYNEQFFGPGTRLTVL.